The rows below give T cell receptor beta chains drawn from one sample of a study of T cells after yellow fever vaccination. Each CDR3 protein is one row after TCRdb ran MiXCR on the 5' RACE reads. The data contain under 200,000 distinct CDR3 sequences, 6% to 7.5% of them seen just once; the ten biggest clones take up roughly 2.5%. The sequencing here drew on CD4+ T cells sorted from PBMCs, taken 5 to 6 days after the first yellow fever vaccination. These receptors originate from a man younger than 35 who received the YFV17D yellow fever vaccine. Both conserved end residues are part of each CDR3. A D gene is named only where the DNA matches it firmly. Some rows mark clone size as missing; the rest say once, few, many or name a class of expanded clone.

>TRBD1|TRBV19|TRBJ1-4|many
CASSGQAATNEKLFF
TGTGCCAGTAGCGGACAGGCAGCAACTAATGAAAAACTGTTTTTT
>NA|TRBV11-1|TRBJ1-1|NA
CASSSMAAGSSRQDTEAFF
TGTGCCAGCAGCTCCATGGCGGCAGGGAGTAGTAGGCAGGACACTGAAGCTTTCTTT
>NA|TRBV2|TRBJ1-5|NA
CASRAGMNSNQPQHF
TGTGCCAGCAGGGCAGGGATGAATAGCAATCAGCCCCAGCATTTT
>NA|TRBV24-1|TRBJ1-1|many
CATSAESGAEAFF
TGTGCCACCAGTGCGGAATCGGGCGCTGAAGCTTTCTTT
>NA|TRBV7-2|TRBJ2-5|few
CASSPRPPGRPKGTQYF
TGTGCCAGCAGCCCGCGACCCCCGGGACGCCCTAAAGGGACCCAGTACTTC
>TRBD2|TRBV7-3|TRBJ2-7|NA
CASSLTAAGSSYEQYF
TGTGCCAGCAGCTTAACCGCAGCGGGGAGCTCCTACGAGCAGTACTTC
>NA|TRBV12-5|TRBJ2-2|many
CASGNRFANTGELFF
TGTGCTAGTGGTAATCGGTTCGCGAACACCGGGGAGCTGTTTTTT
>NA|TRBV20-1|TRBJ2-3|many
CSAPSLGGADTQYF
TGCAGTGCTCCCTCGCTTGGAGGCGCAGATACGCAGTATTTT
>TRBD1|TRBV7-2|TRBJ1-2|many
CASSPGTDGGGYTF
TGTGCCAGCAGCCCCGGGACAGATGGGGGCGGCTACACCTTC
>NA|TRBV7-2|TRBJ2-3|many
CASSLSVSTDTQYF
TGTGCCAGCAGCTTATCGGTTAGCACAGATACGCAGTATTTT
>TRBD1|TRBV7-2|TRBJ2-4|many
CASSSSGQGNIQYF
TGTGCCAGCAGCTCGTCGGGACAGGGGAACATTCAGTACTTC
>TRBD1|TRBV18|TRBJ2-1|NA
CASSPDRGPDNEQFF
TGTGCCAGCTCACCCGACAGGGGGCCGGACAATGAGCAGTTCTTC
>NA|TRBV29-1|TRBJ2-7|NA
CSVGGSSYEQYF
TGCAGCGTCGGGGGTAGCTCCTACGAGCAGTACTTC
>NA|TRBV7-2|TRBJ2-5|many
CASSFRMTEETQYF
TGTGCCAGCAGCTTCCGGATGACAGAAGAGACCCAGTACTTC
>NA|TRBV9|TRBJ2-1|NA
CASSLVGHYNEQFF
TGTGCCAGCAGCCTCGTGGGGCACTACAATGAGCAGTTCTTC
>NA|TRBV5-1|TRBJ1-4|many
CASSPRIGPRDEKLFF
TGCGCCAGCAGCCCCCGGATAGGGCCAAGAGATGAAAAACTGTTTTTT
>NA|TRBV5-1|TRBJ1-2|many
CASSLDHRSYTF
TGCGCCAGCAGCTTGGACCATCGGAGCTACACCTTC
>NA|TRBV6-5|TRBJ1-2|few
CASSYVSGTGNGYTF
TGTGCCAGCAGTTACGTATCCGGGACGGGCAATGGCTACACCTTC
>NA|TRBV5-1|TRBJ1-2|NA
CASSLAHTGAGYGYTF
TGCGCCAGCAGCTTGGCCCACACCGGGGCCGGGTATGGCTACACCTTC
>NA|TRBV5-1|TRBJ2-3|many
CASSSRAGTDTQYF
TGCGCCAGCAGCTCTCGGGCAGGAACAGATACGCAGTATTTT
>TRBD1|TRBV18|TRBJ1-1|NA
CASSITGGDTEAFF
TGTGCCAGCTCAATCACAGGGGGGGACACTGAAGCTTTCTTT
>NA|TRBV6-1|TRBJ2-3|many
CASRKSREVTDTQYF
TGTGCCAGCAGAAAATCCAGGGAGGTCACAGATACGCAGTATTTT
>NA|TRBV6-2/TRBV6-3|TRBJ1-1|many
CASSYRGPRTEAFF
TGTGCCAGCAGTTACCGGGGGCCGAGGACTGAAGCTTTCTTT
>NA|TRBV7-8|TRBJ1-3|NA
CASSPVLRSLGAGNTIYF
TGTGCCAGCAGCCCTGTACTGCGCAGTCTAGGCGCTGGAAACACCATATATTTT
>NA|TRBV27|TRBJ1-6|few
CASTQRGGGKRSGGSPLHF
TGTGCCAGCACCCAAAGAGGGGGGGGCAAACGAAGCGGGGGATCACCCCTCCACTTT
>TRBD1|TRBV3-1|TRBJ1-6|many
CASSLPQGGGNSPLHF
TGTGCCAGCAGCCTTCCCCAGGGGGGTGGTAATTCACCCCTCCACTTT
>NA|TRBV5-1|TRBJ1-1|NA
CASSLGDMNTEAFF
TGCGCCAGCAGCTTGGGTGACATGAACACTGAAGCTTTCTTT
>TRBD1|TRBV24-1|TRBJ2-3|NA
CATSDFGQGAGDTQYF
TGTGCCACCAGTGATTTCGGACAGGGGGCAGGAGATACGCAGTATTTT
>NA|TRBV4-1|TRBJ1-1|many
CASSQEKRGMNTEAFF
TGCGCCAGCAGCCAAGAGAAACGGGGAATGAACACTGAAGCTTTCTTT
>NA|TRBV5-1|TRBJ2-7|many
CASSPRGPPDFYEQYF
TGCGCCAGCAGCCCCAGAGGCCCCCCGGACTTCTACGAGCAGTACTTC
>TRBD2|TRBV5-1|TRBJ2-7|many
CASSAQRGGSYEQYF
TGCGCCAGCAGCGCCCAGCGGGGGGGCTCCTACGAGCAGTACTTC
>NA|TRBV4-3|TRBJ2-1|many
CASSPRANSDSYNEQFF
TGCGCCAGCAGCCCAAGGGCTAACTCGGACTCCTACAATGAGCAGTTCTTC
>TRBD1|TRBV7-2|TRBJ2-7|few
CASSEGRDRHYEQYF
TGTGCCAGCAGCGAAGGCCGGGACAGGCACTACGAGCAGTACTTC
>NA|TRBV24-1|TRBJ1-2|few
CATSDFQGDGYTF
TGTGCCACCAGTGATTTCCAGGGCGATGGCTACACCTTC
>NA|TRBV10-3|TRBJ2-3|many
CAISDPQGTDTQYF
TGTGCCATCAGTGACCCACAAGGCACAGATACGCAGTATTTT
>NA|TRBV5-1|TRBJ2-1|many
CASSSLPGYNEQFF
TGCGCCAGCAGCTCCTTGCCCGGTTACAATGAGCAGTTCTTC
>TRBD1|TRBV29-1|TRBJ2-7|NA
CSVEGQQGAEQYF
TGCAGCGTTGAAGGCCAACAGGGGGCCGAGCAGTACTTC
>NA|TRBV2|TRBJ1-1|many
CASSEGTLNTEAFF
TGTGCCAGCAGTGAGGGTACCTTGAACACTGAAGCTTTCTTT
>NA|TRBV5-1|TRBJ1-1|many
CASSLRDTFEAFF
TGCGCCAGCAGCTTGAGGGACACCTTTGAAGCTTTCTTT
>NA|TRBV2|TRBJ2-3|NA
CASSRDGSTDTQYF
TGTGCCAGCAGTCGGGACGGTAGCACAGATACGCAGTATTTT
>NA|TRBV4-3|TRBJ1-1|many
CASSQLPRVGNTEAFF
TGCGCCAGCAGCCAACTCCCGAGGGTCGGGAACACTGAAGCTTTCTTT
>NA|TRBV4-2|TRBJ2-7|many
CASSPGTGDPYEQYF
TGTGCCAGCAGCCCCGGGACTGGGGACCCCTACGAGCAGTACTTC
>NA|TRBV5-4|TRBJ1-2|few
CASSLGQDSGGYTF
TGTGCCAGCAGCTTGGGACAGGATTCGGGGGGCTACACCTTC
>TRBD2|TRBV20-1|TRBJ2-1|NA
CSARSGTKRIYEQFF
TGCAGTGCTCGATCCGGGACTAAGCGGATTTATGAGCAGTTCTTC
>NA|TRBV12-5|TRBJ2-5|few
CASGLVEETQYF
TGTGCTAGTGGTTTGGTAGAAGAGACCCAGTACTTC
>NA|TRBV29-1|TRBJ2-3|few
CSVGAGRNTDTQYF
TGCAGCGTTGGTGCTGGCAGAAACACAGATACGCAGTATTTT
>TRBD2|TRBV20-1|TRBJ2-3|few
CSAGASGGVSDTQYF
TGCAGTGCTGGAGCTAGCGGGGGGGTCTCAGATACGCAGTATTTT
>NA|TRBV5-1|TRBJ1-1|many
CASSLGGDMNTEVFF
TGCGCCAGCAGCTTGGGAGGCGACATGAACACTGAAGTTTTCTTT